These 15 T cell receptor beta chains originate from one sample sequenced in a study of blood T cells in healthy people across ages. Then a second PCR, running roughly 7 to 11 cycles, was carried out with a sample-barcoded 5' primer and a J-beta primer mix. MiXCR was run by TCRdb on the 5' RACE reads, yielding one entry per CDR3 protein. The sample lists 550,000 to 800,000 distinct CDR3 sequences; around 21% were seen once. Sequencing was carried out using blood. Source of these receptors: a man aged 65-85 years in good health.

Ten or more counts support this clonotype. The chain couples TRBV11-2 to TRBJ2-7; a possible D gene is TRBD1 (6 bases). In germline, CDR1 is SGHAT, CDR2 FQNNGV. Trimming shortened V by 0 bases and J by 7 bases, and 16 bases separated the two germline ends. CDR3 size: 15 residues. In nucleotides, the CDR3 is TGTGCCAGCAGCTTAGAGGGGGCTGTCATAGATGAGCAGTACTTC. Translated: CASSLEGAVIDEQYF.

This clonotype came up a few times. The chain couples TRBV3-1 to TRBJ2-4; 9 bases line up with TRBD1. This CDR3 spans 14 amino acids. Germline values: CDR1 LGHDT, CDR2 YNNKEL (reference sequence). Unmatched junction bases numbered 4, after V lost 3 bases and J lost 7 bases. The CDR3 bases are TGTGCCAGCAGCCATCGGGGGACAGGGAACATTCAGTACTTC. Translated, it gives CASSHRGTGNIQYF.

The genes are TRBV7-3 and TRBJ2-5, with D possibly TRBD2 on 6 matching bases. The DNA matches TRBJ2-7 better at its end, which makes the J call doubtful. The V gene's germline CDR1 is SGHTA and CDR2 FQGTGA. CDR3 length: 16 residues. The CDR3 region is CASSPPRGLSPYEQYF. The CDR3, as DNA: TGTGCCAGCAGCCCTCCCCGGGGACTGAGCCCCTACGAGCAGTACTTC.

The chain joins TRBV20-1 to TRBJ2-1; TRBD2 might be the D (6 bases). Germline V gene sequence: CDR1 DFQATT, CDR2 SNEGSKA (reference sequence). This CDR3 region has 14 residues. V shed 1 base and J shed 10 bases, with 17 bases lying between them. CDR3 amino acids: CSARAPGVIGEQFF. CDR3 in DNA: TGCAGTGCTAGAGCACCGGGAGTAATAGGGGAGCAGTTCTTC.

The chain carries TRBV11-2 and TRBJ2-5; D perhaps matches TRBD1 (6 bases). Germline lookup yields CDR1 SGHAT and CDR2 FQNNGV. The V end lost 5 bases, the J end lost 8 bases, and 24 bases lay between the germline ends. The CDR3 has 16 residues. The CDR3, as DNA: TGTGCCAGCAGCGACCGACAGGCCTTCCCGAGAGAAACCCAGTACTTC. Translation gives CASSDRQAFPRETQYF. The complete variable domain, with remaining parts taken from reference TRBV11-2 and TRBJ2-5, reads EAGVAQSPRYKIIEKRQSVAFWCNPISGHATLYWYQQILGQGPKLLIQFQNNGVVDDSQLPKDRFSAERLKGVDSTLKIQPAKLEDSAVYLCASSDRQAFPRETQYFGPGTRLLVL.

This rearrangement joins TRBV7-8 to TRBJ2-2, with TRBD1 identical over 7 bases. Unmatched junction bases numbered 2, after V lost 6 bases and J lost 4 bases. The CDR3 extends over 13 amino acids. Germline-derived CDR1 and CDR2 are SGHVS and FQNEAQ. CDR3 DNA sequence: TGTGCCAGCAGTCACAGGGGCACCGGGGAGCTGTTTTTT. Translation: CASSHRGTGELFF.

V and J are TRBV2 and TRBJ2-3; TRBD1 aligns across 9 bases. This CDR3 has 16 amino acids. Germline loops: CDR1 SNHLY, CDR2 FYNNEI. V gave up 2 bases and J gave up 0 bases; unmatched junction bases: 3. CDR3 DNA sequence: TGTGCCAGCAGTGAATGGGGACAGGGTAGCACAGATACGCAGTATTTT. This encodes CASSEWGQGSTDTQYF.

The chain has TRBV3-1 and TRBJ2-1, with no clear D. Germline lookup yields CDR1 LGHDT and CDR2 YNNKEL (reference sequence). The CDR3 sequence is 13 residues long. The V gene lost 7 bases and the J gene lost 3 bases, with 10 bases spanning the gap. The CDR3 DNA reads as TGTGCCAGCACCATGACACGCTACAATGAGCAGTTCTTC. This encodes CASTMTRYNEQFF.

The chain employs TRBV7-9 and TRBJ1-5; 7 bases are shared with TRBD1. Losses at the gene ends were 5 bases for V and 9 bases for J; bases not matched to a gene: 10. Germline loops: CDR1 SEHNR, CDR2 FQNEAQ (reference sequence). The CDR3 is 14 amino acids. The CDR3 DNA reads TGTGCCAGCAGCAATGACAGGGACGGAAGGCCCCAGCATTTT. Amino acids: CASSNDRDGRPQHF.

The chain combines TRBV28 with TRBJ2-3; D ambiguous. V dropped 8 bases and J dropped 2 bases, with 11 bases sitting between them. The germline V gene encodes CDR1 MDHEN and CDR2 SYDVKM. This CDR3 is built from 13 residues. The CDR3 coding sequence is TGTGCCAGCGGTAACCCCTCCACAGATACGCAGTATTTT. Translation: CASGNPSTDTQYF.

The V and J genes are TRBV20-1 and TRBJ1-5; D call uncertain. The germline gives CDR1 DFQATT, CDR2 SNEGSKA (reference sequence). This CDR3 contains 13 residues. The CDR3 region is CSAAAASNQPQHF. CDR3 coding DNA: TGCAGCGCTGCCGCAGCTAGCAATCAGCCCCAGCATTTT.

This clonotype was observed a few times. The chain links TRBV28 to TRBJ1-4; D possibly corresponds to TRBD1 (6 bases). The CDR3 length is 14 residues. Trimming took off 5 bases at V and 10 bases at J, with 17 bases between the two ends. The V gene's germline CDR1 is MDHEN and CDR2 SYDVKM. CDR3 residues: CASSKQGEKPKLFF. Written as DNA, the CDR3 is TGTGCCAGCAGTAAACAGGGAGAGAAACCAAAACTGTTTTTT.

V gene TRBV20-1 combines with J gene TRBJ2-7, with a tentative D call TRBD1 (5 bases). The CDR3 is 16 amino acids. From germline, CDR1 is DFQATT and CDR2 SNEGSKA (reference sequence). The germline V and J ends were trimmed by 0 bases and 2 bases, with 17 bases remaining between them. CDR3 in DNA: TGCAGTGCTAGAGATCGTGACCCACAGGTCACCTACGAGCAGTACTTC. Its translation is CSARDRDPQVTYEQYF.

The chain employs TRBV7-9 and TRBJ2-5, with TRBD1 as a possible D gene (6 bases). CDR1 and CDR2 (germline): SEHNR, FQNEAQ (reference sequence). The CDR3 length is 14 residues. V gave up 2 bases and J gave up 4 bases, with 11 bases separating them. The CDR3 loop reads CASSLIRGGETQYF. CDR3 nucleotides: TGTGCCAGCAGCTTAATCAGGGGCGGAGAGACCCAGTACTTC.

The genes are TRBV27 and TRBJ1-5; tentatively, D is TRBD1 (5 bases). V was cut by 1 base and J by 4 bases, with 8 bases left in between. The CDR3 runs 14 residues. Germline values: CDR1 MNHEY, CDR2 SMNVEV (reference sequence). This CDR3 reads CASSLWGDNQPQHF. The CDR3 DNA follows: TGTGCCAGCAGTTTATGGGGGGATAATCAGCCCCAGCATTTT.